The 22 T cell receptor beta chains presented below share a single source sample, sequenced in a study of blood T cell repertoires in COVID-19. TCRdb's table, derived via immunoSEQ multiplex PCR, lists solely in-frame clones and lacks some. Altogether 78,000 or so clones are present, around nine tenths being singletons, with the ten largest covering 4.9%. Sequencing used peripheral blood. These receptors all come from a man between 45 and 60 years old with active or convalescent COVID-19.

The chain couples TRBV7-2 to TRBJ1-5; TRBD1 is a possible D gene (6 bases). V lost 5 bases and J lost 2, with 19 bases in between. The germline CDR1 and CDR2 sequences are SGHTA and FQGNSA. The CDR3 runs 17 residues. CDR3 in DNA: TGTGCCAGCAGCCTCAACCAGAGAGGGGGAGGCAATCAGCCCCAGCATTTT. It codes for CASSLNQRGGGNQPQHF.

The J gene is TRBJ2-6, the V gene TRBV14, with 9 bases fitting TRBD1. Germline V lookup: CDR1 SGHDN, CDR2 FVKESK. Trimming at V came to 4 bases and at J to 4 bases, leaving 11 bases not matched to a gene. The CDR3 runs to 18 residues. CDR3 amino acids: CASSPRDRVLGGANVLTF. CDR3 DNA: TGTGCCAGCAGCCCCCGGGACAGGGTGCTAGGAGGGGCCAACGTCCTGACTTTC.

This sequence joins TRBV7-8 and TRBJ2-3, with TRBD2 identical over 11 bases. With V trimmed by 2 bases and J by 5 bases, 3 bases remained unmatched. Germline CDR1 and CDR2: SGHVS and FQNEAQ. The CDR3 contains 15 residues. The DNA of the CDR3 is TGTGCCAGCAGCTTACTAGCGGGGGGCCGAGATACGCAGTATTTT. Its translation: CASSLLAGGRDTQYF. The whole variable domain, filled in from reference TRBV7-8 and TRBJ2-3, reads GAGVSQSPRYKVAKRGQDVALRCDPISGHVSLFWYQQALGQGPEFLTYFQNEAQLDKSGLPSDRFFAERPEGSVSTLKIQRTQQEDSAVYLCASSLLAGGRDTQYFGPGTRLTVL.

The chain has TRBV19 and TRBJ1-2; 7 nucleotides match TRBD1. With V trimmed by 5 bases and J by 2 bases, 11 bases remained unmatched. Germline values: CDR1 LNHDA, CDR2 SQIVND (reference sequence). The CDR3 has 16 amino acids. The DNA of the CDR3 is TGTGCCAGTAGTGCTAGGACAGGAGGCGCGAACTATGGCTACACCTTC. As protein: CASSARTGGANYGYTF.

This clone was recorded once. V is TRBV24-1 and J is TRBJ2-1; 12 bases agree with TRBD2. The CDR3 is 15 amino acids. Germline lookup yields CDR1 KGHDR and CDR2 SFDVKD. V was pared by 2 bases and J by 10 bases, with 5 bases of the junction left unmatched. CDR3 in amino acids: CATSDSSGGAEEQFF. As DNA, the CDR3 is TGTGCCACCAGTGATTCTAGCGGGGGGGCAGAGGAGCAGTTCTTC.

As DNA, the CDR3 is TGTGCCAGCAGCCCGGACAGCAACTATGGCTACACCTTC. It specifies CASSPDSNYGYTF. The chain uses TRBV11-2 and TRBJ1-2; possibly TRBD1 for D (6 bases). The germline V gene encodes CDR1 SGHAT and CDR2 FQNNGV. Trimming took off 5 bases at V and 2 bases at J, with 9 bases between the two ends. The CDR3 has 13 residues.

The CDR3 region has the DNA TGCGCCAGCAGCCCCTCAGCCGGGGGATCCTACGAGCAGTACTTC. Translated: CASSPSAGGSYEQYF. The chain has TRBV5-1 and TRBJ2-7; D possibly corresponds to TRBD2 (6 bases). V lost 4 bases and J lost 1, with 15 bases in between. The CDR3 is made up of 15 amino acids. CDR1 and CDR2 from the germline V gene are SGHRS and YFSETQ.

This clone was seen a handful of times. The CDR3 region is CASSSTVGTAKADTQYF. In nucleotides, the CDR3 is TGTGCCAGCTCCTCAACGGTGGGGACAGCTAAGGCAGATACGCAGTATTTT. V gene TRBV18 combines with J gene TRBJ2-3; 7 nucleotides match TRBD1. The V gene's germline CDR1 is KGHSH and CDR2 LQKENI. After removal of 6 bases from V and 4 bases from J, the junction contained 16 bases not matched to a gene. The CDR3 contains 17 residues.

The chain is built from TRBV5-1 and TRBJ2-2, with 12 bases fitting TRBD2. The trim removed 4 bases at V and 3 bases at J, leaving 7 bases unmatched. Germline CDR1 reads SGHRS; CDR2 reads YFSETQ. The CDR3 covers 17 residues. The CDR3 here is CASSPSGGALDTGELFF. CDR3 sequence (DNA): TGCGCCAGCAGCCCTAGCGGGGGGGCCCTCGACACCGGGGAGCTGTTTTTT. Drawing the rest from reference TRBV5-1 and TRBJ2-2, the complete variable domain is KAGVTQTPRYLIKTRGQQVTLSCSPISGHRSVSWYQQTPGQGLQFLFEYFSETQRNKGNFPGRFSGRQFSNSRSEMNVSTLELGDSALYLCASSPSGGALDTGELFFGEGSRLTVL.

The CDR3 DNA is TGCGCCAGCGAGCCAAGTAGGTGGGGGGGCCCCACCGGGGAGCTGTTTTTT. This sequence encodes CASEPSRWGGPTGELFF. The chain employs TRBV4-1 and TRBJ2-2; a weak D match, TRBD2 (7 bases). This CDR3 has 17 residues. V was cut by 8 bases and J by 4 bases, with 23 bases left in between. CDR1 MGHRA and CDR2 YSYEKL come from the germline V gene.

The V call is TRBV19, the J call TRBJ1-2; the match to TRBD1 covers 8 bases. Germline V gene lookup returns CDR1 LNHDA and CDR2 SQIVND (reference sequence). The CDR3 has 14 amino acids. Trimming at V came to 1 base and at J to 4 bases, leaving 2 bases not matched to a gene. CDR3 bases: TGTGCCAGTAGTATAGGCGGGACAGGCTATGGCTACACCTTC. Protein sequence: CASSIGGTGYGYTF.

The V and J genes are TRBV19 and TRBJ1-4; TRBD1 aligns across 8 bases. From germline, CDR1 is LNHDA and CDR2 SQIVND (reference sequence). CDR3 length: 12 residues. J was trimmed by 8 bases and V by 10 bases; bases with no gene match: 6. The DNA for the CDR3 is TGTGCCACCGGACAGGGTTGGGAAAAACTGTTTTTT. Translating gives CATGQGWEKLFF.

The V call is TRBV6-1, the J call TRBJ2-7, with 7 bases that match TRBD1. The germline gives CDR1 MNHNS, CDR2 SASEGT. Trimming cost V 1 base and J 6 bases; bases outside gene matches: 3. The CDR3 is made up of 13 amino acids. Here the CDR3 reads CASSEVGQTEQYF. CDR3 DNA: TGTGCCAGCAGTGAAGTGGGACAGACCGAGCAGTACTTC.

The CDR3 nucleotides are TGTGCCAGCAGTGCCTTCCTAGGACAGGAGTCTTGGGACGAGCAGTACGTC. Residues: CASSAFLGQESWDEQYV. V and J are TRBV6-1 and TRBJ2-7; the match to TRBD1 covers 7 bases. There are 17 residues in the CDR3. V shed 4 bases, J shed 5 bases, and the junction held 17 bases outside the gene matches. The germline V gene has CDR1 MNHNS and CDR2 SASEGT.

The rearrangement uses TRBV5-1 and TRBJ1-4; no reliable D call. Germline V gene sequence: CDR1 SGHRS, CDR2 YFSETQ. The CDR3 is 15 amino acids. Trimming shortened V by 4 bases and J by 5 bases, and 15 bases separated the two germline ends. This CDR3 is CASSPTRGTNEKLFF. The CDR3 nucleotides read TGCGCCAGCAGCCCTACCCGGGGAACCAATGAAAAACTGTTTTTT.

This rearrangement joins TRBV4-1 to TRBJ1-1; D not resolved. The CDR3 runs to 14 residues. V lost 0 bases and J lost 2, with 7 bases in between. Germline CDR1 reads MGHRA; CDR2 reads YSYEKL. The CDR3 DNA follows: TGCGCCAGCAGCCAAGACATCGGTAACACTGAAGCTTTCTTT. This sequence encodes CASSQDIGNTEAFF.

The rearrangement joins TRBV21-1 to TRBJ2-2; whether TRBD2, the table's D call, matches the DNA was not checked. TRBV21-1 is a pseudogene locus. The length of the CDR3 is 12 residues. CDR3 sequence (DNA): TGTGCCAGCATCGGGGTCACCGGGGAGCTGTTTTTT. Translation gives CASIGVTGELFF.

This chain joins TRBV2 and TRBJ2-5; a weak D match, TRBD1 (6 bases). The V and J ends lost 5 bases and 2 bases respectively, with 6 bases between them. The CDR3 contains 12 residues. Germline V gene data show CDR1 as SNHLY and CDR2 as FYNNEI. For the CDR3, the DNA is TGTGCCAGCAGTAGGGGGCAAGAGACCCAGTACTTC. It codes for CASSRGQETQYF.

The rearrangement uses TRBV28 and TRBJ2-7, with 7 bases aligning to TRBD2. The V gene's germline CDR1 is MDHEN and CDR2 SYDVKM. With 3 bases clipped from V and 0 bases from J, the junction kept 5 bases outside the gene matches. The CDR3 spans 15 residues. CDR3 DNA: TGTGCCAGCAGTTTGGGAGGGCTGACCTCCTACGAGCAGTACGTC. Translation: CASSLGGLTSYEQYV.

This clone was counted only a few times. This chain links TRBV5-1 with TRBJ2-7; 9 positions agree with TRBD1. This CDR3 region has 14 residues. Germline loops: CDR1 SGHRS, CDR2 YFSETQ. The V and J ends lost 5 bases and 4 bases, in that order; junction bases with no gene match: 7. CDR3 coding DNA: TGCGCCAGCAGGGACAGGGGTACGGAGTACGAGCAGTACTTC. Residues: CASRDRGTEYEQYF. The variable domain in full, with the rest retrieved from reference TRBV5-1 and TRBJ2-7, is KAGVTQTPRYLIKTRGQQVTLSCSPISGHRSVSWYQQTPGQGLQFLFEYFSETQRNKGNFPGRFSGRQFSNSRSEMNVSTLELGDSALYLCASRDRGTEYEQYFGPGTRLTVT.

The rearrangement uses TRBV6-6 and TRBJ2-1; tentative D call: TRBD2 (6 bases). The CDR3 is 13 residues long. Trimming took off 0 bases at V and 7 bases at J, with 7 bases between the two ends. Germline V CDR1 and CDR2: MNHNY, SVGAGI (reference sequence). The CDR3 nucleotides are TGTGCCAGCAGTTACTCGACTAGAAATGAGCAGTTCTTC. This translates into CASSYSTRNEQFF.

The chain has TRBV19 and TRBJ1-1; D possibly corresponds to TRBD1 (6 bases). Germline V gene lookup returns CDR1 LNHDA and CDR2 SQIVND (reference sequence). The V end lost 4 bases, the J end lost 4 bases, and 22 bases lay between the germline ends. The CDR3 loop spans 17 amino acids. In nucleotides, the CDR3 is TGTGCCAGTAGTAATCCGGGACAAGACTTCTTTGGCACTGAAGCTTTCTTT. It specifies CASSNPGQDFFGTEAFF.